This T cell receptor beta chain was recorded in a study of blood T cells in healthy people across ages. Study observations and caveats: The CMV status of each donor remained undetermined, and this could have confounded shifts in expanded clonotypes. The fall in TCR beta diversity per million T cells was roughly linear with age.

Primers used in a second PCR of roughly 6 to 11 cycles were a sample-barcoded 5' primer and a J-beta primer mix. TCRdb reanalysed the 5' RACE reads using MiXCR and keeps one entry per CDR3 protein. The sample holds hundreds of thousands of distinct CDR3 sequences, roughly 21% seen once. This clonotype was found once. The antigen is unknown. Deletions cut 0 bases from V and 0 bases from J, with 9 bases between. The CDR3 extends over 16 amino acids. Germline CDR1 reads MGHRA; CDR2 reads YSYEKL. The sequencing input was blood. This TCR was sampled from a man aged 65-85 years in good health. This rearrangement joins TRBV4-1 to TRBJ2-1; D uncertain. The CDR3 DNA is TGCGCCAGCAGCCAAGACGATGATAGCTCCTACAATGAGCAGTTCTTC. Translated, it gives CASSQDDDSSYNEQFF.